This T cell receptor (beta chain) is drawn from a study of control samples from healthy donors and cancer patients. Method: immunoSEQ multiplex PCR; TCRdb's copy keeps in-frame clones and lacks some. The repertoire consists of some 410,000 clones, with about nine tenths occurring once and the leading ten covering 5.5% to 7.5%. CDR1 and CDR2 from the germline V gene are LGHDT and YNNKEL (reference sequence). The length of the CDR3 is 14 residues. Trimming left V 0 bases short and J 6 bases short, with 12 bases between. This chain joins TRBV3-1 (or the pseudogene TRBV3-2) and TRBJ2-7, with D uncertain. Sequencing was done on a sample of PBMCs. The clonotype was recovered from a man between 35 and 55 years old with head and neck cancer. Written as DNA, the CDR3 is TGTGCCAGCAGCCAAGATCCAAGCCCCCTCGAGCAGTACTTC. It codes for CASSQDPSPLEQYF.